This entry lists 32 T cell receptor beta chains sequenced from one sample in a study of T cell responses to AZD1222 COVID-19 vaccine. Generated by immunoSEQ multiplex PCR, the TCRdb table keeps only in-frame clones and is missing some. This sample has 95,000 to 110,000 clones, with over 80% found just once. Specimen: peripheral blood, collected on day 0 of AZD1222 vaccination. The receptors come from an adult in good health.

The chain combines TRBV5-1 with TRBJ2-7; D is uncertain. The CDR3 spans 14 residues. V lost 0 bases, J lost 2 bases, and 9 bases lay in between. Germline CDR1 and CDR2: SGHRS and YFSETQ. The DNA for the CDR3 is TGCGCCAGCAGCTTGGAGGTCAATCCCTACGAGCAGTACTTC. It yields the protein CASSLEVNPYEQYF.

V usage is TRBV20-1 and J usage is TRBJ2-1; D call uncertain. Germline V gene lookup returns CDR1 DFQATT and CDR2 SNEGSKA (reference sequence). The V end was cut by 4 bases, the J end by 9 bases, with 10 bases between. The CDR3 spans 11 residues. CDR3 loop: CSATVASEQFF. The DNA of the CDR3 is TGCAGTGCTACCGTAGCATCTGAGCAGTTCTTC.

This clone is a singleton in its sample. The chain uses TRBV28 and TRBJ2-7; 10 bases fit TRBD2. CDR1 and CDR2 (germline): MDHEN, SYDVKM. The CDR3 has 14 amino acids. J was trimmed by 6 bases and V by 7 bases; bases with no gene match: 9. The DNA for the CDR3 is TGTGCCAGCAAGTGGCTAGCGGGAGCGGTCGAGCAGTACTTC. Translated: CASKWLAGAVEQYF.

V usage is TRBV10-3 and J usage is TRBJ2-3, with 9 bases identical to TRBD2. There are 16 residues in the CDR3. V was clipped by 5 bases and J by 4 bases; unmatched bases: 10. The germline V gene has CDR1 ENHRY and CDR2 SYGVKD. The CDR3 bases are TGTGCCATCAGTTCCGTTAGCGGGAGTCGGGCAGATACGCAGTATTTT. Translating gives CAISSVSGSRADTQYF.

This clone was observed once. CDR3: CASSYSGVSNQPQHF. In DNA, the CDR3 is TGTGCCAGCAGTTACTCTGGGGTCAGCAATCAGCCCCAGCATTTT. The chain uses TRBV6-5 and TRBJ1-5; D ambiguous. Deletions cut 0 bases from V and 1 base from J, with 7 bases between. Germline CDR1 is MNHEY and CDR2 is SVGAGI. This CDR3 has 15 amino acids.

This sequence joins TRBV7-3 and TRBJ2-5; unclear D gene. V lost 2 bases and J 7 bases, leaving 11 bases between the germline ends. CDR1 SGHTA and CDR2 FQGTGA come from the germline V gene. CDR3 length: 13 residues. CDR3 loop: CASSLVGSGTQYF. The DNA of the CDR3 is TGTGCCAGCAGCTTAGTGGGGTCGGGGACCCAGTACTTC.

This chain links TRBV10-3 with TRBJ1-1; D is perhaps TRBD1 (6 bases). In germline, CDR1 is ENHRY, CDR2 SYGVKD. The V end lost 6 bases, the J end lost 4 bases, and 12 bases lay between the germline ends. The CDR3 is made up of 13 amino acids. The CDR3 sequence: CAIRTTGLTEAFF. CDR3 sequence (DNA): TGTGCCATCAGAACAACAGGGCTCACTGAAGCTTTCTTT.

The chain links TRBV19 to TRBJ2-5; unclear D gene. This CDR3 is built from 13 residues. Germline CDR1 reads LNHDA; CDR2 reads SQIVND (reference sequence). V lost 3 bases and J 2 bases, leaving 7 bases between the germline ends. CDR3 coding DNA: TGTGCCAGTAGTATTCCCGGACAAGAGACCCAGTACTTC. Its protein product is CASSIPGQETQYF.

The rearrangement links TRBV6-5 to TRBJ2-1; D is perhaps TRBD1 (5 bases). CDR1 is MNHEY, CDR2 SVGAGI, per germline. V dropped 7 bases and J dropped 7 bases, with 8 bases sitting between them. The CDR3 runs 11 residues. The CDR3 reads CASTQGNEQFF. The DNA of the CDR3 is TGTGCCAGCACGCAGGGAAATGAGCAGTTCTTC.

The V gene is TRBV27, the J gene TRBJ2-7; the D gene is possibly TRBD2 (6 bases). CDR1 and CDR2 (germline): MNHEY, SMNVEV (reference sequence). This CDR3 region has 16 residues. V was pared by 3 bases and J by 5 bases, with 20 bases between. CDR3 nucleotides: TGTGCCAGCAGTTTGTCTGGAGGGGTACTTTCGAACGAGCAGTACTTC. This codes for CASSLSGGVLSNEQYF.

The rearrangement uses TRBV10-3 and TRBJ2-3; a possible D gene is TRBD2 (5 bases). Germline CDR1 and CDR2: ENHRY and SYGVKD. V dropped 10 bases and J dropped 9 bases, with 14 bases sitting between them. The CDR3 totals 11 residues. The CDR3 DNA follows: TGTGCCACCAGGCAGGAGGACACGCAGTATTTT. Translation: CATRQEDTQYF.

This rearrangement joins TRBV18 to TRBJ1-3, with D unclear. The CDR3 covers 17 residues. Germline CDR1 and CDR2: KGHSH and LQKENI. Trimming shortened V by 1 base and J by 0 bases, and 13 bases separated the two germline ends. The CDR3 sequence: CASSPLHEASSGNTIYF. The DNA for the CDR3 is TGTGCCAGCTCACCACTGCATGAAGCGAGCTCTGGAAACACCATATATTTT.

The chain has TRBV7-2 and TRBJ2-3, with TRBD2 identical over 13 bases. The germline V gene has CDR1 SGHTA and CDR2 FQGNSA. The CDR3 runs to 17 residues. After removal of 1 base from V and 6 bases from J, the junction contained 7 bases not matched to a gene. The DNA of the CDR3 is TGTGCCAGCAGCTTAGTTCAAGGACTAGCGGGGGTGGATACGCAGTATTTT. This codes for CASSLVQGLAGVDTQYF.

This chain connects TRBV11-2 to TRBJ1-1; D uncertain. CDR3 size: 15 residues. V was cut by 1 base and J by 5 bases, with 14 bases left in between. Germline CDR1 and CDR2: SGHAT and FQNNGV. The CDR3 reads CASSLALTPRTEAFF. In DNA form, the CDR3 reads TGTGCCAGCAGCTTAGCCCTTACCCCAAGAACTGAAGCTTTCTTT.

The CDR3 DNA sequence: TGCGCCAGCAGACCCGGGACGGATGAATTCTATGGCTACACCTTC. Translating gives CASRPGTDEFYGYTF. The chain employs TRBV5-1 and TRBJ1-2; tentative D call: TRBD1 (5 bases). Trimming stripped 5 bases from V and 4 bases from J, with 18 bases between. Germline loops: CDR1 SGHRS, CDR2 YFSETQ. This CDR3 has 15 amino acids.

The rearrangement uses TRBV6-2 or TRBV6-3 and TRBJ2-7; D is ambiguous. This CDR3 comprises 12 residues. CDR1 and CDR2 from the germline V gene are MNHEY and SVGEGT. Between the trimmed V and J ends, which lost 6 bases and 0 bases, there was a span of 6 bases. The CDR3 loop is CASSLISYEQYF. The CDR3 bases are TGTGCCAGCAGCTTAATCTCCTACGAGCAGTACTTC.

The CDR3 sequence is CASPLGNEQFF. The CDR3 bases are TGTGCCAGCCCCCTCGGCAATGAGCAGTTCTTC. This sequence joins TRBV28 and TRBJ2-1; D gene unclear. CDR1 and CDR2 (germline): MDHEN, SYDVKM. The CDR3 is 11 residues long. V lost 8 bases and J lost 6, with 8 bases in between.

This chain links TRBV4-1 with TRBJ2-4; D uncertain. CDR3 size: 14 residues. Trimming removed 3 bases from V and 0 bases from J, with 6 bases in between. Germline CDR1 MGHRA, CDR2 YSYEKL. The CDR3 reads CASSQWGAKNIQYF. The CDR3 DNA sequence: TGCGCCAGCAGCCAGTGGGGAGCCAAAAACATTCAGTACTTC.

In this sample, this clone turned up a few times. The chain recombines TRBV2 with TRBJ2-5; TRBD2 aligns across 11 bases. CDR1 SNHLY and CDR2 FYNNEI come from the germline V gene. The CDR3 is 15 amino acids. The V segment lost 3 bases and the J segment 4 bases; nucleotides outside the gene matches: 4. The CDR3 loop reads CASSDLGLAGETQYF. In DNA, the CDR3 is TGTGCCAGCAGTGACCTCGGACTAGCGGGAGAGACCCAGTACTTC.

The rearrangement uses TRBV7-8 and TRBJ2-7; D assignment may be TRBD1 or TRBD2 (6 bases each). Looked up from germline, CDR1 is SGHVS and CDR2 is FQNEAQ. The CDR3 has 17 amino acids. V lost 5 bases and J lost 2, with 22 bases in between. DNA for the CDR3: TGTGCCAGCAGCGGGGGGCTGGGAAGCGGGCTTACCTACGAGCAGTACTTC. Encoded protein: CASSGGLGSGLTYEQYF.

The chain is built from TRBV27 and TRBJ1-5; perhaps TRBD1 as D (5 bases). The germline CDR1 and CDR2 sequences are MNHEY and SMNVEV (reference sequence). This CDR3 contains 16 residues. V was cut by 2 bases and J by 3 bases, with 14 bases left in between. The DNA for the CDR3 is TGTGCCAGCAGTTTAAAATGGCAGGGTATCAATCAGCCCCAGCATTTT. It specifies CASSLKWQGINQPQHF.

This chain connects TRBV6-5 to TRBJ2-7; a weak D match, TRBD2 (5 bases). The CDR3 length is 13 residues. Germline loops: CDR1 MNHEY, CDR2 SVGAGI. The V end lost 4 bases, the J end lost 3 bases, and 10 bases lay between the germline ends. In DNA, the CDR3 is TGTGCCAGCAGTTCTACGGGGTTCTACGAGCAGTACTTC. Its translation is CASSSTGFYEQYF.

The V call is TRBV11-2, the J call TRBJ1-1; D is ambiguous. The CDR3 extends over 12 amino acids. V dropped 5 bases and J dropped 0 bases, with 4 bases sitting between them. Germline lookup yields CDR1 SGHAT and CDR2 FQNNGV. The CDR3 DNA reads TGTGCCAGCAGCCGGCTGAACACTGAAGCTTTCTTT. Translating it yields CASSRLNTEAFF.

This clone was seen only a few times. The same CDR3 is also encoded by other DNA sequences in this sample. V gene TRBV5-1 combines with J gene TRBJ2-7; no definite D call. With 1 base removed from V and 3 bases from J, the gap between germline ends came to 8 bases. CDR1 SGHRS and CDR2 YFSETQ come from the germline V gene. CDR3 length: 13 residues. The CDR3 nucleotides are TGCGCCAGCAGCTTGAGTCCTGACTACGAGCAGTACTTC. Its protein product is CASSLSPDYEQYF.

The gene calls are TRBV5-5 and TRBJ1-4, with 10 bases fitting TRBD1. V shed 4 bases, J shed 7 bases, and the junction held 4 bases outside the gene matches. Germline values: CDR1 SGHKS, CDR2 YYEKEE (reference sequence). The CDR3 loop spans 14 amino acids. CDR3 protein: CASSRTGGFEKLFF. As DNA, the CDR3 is TGTGCCAGCAGCAGGACAGGGGGTTTTGAAAAACTGTTTTTT.

The DNA of the CDR3 is TGTGCCAGCAGTAAGGGGACTGGGCCCCAGTACTTC. The encoded protein is CASSKGTGPQYF. This chain joins TRBV6-2 or TRBV6-3 and TRBJ2-5; tentatively, D is TRBD2 (6 bases). V lost 5 bases to trimming and J lost 9 bases, with 13 bases between them. CDR3 length: 12 residues. Germline V lookup: CDR1 MNHEY, CDR2 SVGEGT.

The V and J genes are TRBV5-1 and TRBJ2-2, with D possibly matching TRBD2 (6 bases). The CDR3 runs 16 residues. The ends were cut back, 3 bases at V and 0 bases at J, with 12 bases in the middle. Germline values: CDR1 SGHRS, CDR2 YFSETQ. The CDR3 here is CASSSAGRTNTGELFF. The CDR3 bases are TGCGCCAGCAGCTCCGCGGGACGGACGAACACCGGGGAGCTGTTTTTT.

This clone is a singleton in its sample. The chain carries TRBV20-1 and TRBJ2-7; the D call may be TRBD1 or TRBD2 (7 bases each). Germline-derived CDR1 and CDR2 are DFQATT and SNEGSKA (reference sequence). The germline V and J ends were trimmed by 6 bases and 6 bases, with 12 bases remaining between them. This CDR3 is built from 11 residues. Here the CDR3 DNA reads TGCAGTGCATCCAGGGGGGGCGAGCAGTACTTC. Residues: CSASRGGEQYF.

The CDR3 here is CASSVNRGEQYF. Here the CDR3 DNA reads TGTGCCAGCTCAGTGAACAGGGGCGAGCAGTACTTC. This chain links TRBV18 with TRBJ2-7, with 7 bases aligning to TRBD1. Germline CDR1 and CDR2: KGHSH and LQKENI. V was clipped by 5 bases and J by 6 bases; unmatched bases: 4. The CDR3 has 12 residues.

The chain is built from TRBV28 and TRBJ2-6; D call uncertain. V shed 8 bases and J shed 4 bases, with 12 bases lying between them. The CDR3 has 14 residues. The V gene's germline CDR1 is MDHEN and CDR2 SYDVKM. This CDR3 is CASHETTGANVLTF. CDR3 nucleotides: TGTGCCAGCCACGAAACTACCGGGGCCAACGTCCTGACTTTC.

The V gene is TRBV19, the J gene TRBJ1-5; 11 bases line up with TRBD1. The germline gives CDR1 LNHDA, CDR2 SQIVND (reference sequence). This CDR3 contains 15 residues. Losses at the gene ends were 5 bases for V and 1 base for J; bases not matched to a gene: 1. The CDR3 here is CASSGQGASNQPQHF. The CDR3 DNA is TGTGCCAGTAGTGGACAGGGGGCAAGCAATCAGCCCCAGCATTTT.

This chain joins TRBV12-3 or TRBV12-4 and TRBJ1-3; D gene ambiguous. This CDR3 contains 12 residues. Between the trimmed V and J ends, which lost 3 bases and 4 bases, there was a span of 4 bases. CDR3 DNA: TGTGCCAGCAGTTTTGAAGGAAACACCATATATTTT. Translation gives CASSFEGNTIYF.